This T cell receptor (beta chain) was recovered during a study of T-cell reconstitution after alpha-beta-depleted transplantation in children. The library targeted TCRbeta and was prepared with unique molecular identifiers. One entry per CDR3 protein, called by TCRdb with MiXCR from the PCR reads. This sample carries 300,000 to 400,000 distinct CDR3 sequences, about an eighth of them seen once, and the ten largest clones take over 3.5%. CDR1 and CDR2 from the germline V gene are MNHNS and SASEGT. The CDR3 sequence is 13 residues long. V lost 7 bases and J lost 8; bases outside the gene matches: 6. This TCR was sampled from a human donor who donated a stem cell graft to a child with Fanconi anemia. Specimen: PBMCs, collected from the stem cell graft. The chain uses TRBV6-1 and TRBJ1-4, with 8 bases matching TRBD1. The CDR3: CASTQGAREKLFF. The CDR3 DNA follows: TGTGCCAGCACTCAGGGGGCGCGCGAAAAACTGTTTTTT.